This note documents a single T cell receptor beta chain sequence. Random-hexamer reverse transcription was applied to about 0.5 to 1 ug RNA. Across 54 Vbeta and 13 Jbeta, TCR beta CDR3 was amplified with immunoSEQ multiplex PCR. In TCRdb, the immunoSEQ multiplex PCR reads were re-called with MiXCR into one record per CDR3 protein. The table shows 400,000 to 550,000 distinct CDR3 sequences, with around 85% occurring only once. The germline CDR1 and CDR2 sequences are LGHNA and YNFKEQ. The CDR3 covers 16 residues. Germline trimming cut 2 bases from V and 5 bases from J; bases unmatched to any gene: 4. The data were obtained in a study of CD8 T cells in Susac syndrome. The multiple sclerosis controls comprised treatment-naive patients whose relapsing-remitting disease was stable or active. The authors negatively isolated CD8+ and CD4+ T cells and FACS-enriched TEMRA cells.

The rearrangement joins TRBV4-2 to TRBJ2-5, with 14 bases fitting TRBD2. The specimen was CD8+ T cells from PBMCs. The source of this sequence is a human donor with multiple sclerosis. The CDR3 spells CASSQWRLAGGETQYF. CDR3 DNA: TGTGCCAGCAGCCAATGGAGACTAGCGGGAGGGGAGACCCAGTACTTC.